The 6 T cell receptor beta chains presented below share a single source sample, sequenced in a study of regulatory T cells in long-lasting Graves disease. Arm-PCR of CDR3 regions and iRepertoire HTBI primers were used to build TCR beta libraries. A single record per CDR3 protein comes from TCRdb applying MiXCR to the multiplex PCR reads. This sample yields 250,000 to 300,000 distinct CDR3 sequences, of which 18% are seen a single time; roughly 15% belongs to the top ten. Time point specified: newly diagnosed GD, antithyroid drugs for less than 3 months. Preparation of the TCR library used RNA extracted from PBMCs. The sample was also reused in another study, on T cells in Graves' hyperthyroidism and ophthalmopathy.

The starting material was peripheral blood mononuclear cells (PBMCs), obtained at new diagnosis, from a patient treated with antithyroid drugs. These receptors were collected from a young woman with Graves disease.

The table lists this clonotype with many counts. The chain employs TRBV2 and TRBJ1-4; 9 nucleotides match TRBD1. The J segment lost 5 bases and the V segment lost 8 bases, leaving 15 bases of the junction unmatched. CDR1 is SNHLY, CDR2 FYNNEI, per germline. The CDR3 has 17 amino acids. CDR3 sequence: CASEYRRTGTGNEKLFF. As DNA, the CDR3 is TGTGCCAGCGAGTACAGGCGAACCGGGACAGGGAATGAAAAACTGTTTTTT.

This clonotype was counted many times. This chain joins TRBV6-1 and TRBJ1-2; D remains ambiguous. The CDR3 spans 16 residues. V was pared by 7 bases and J by 2 bases, with 20 bases between. Germline V gene lookup returns CDR1 MNHNS and CDR2 SASEGT. The CDR3 protein is CASTLSWGEPNYGYTF. CDR3 nucleotide sequence: TGTGCCAGCACTTTATCCTGGGGAGAGCCCAACTATGGCTACACCTTC.

This clonotype occurred many times. The rearrangement joins TRBV25-1 to TRBJ1-5; 12 bases are a match to TRBD1. V shed 4 bases and J 1 base; nucleotides not matched to a gene: 5. Per germline, CDR1 MGHDK and CDR2 SYGVNS. CDR3 length: 17 amino acids. In nucleotides, the CDR3 is TGTGCCAGCAGTGCTGGGACAGGGGGCTTAAGCAATCAGCCCCAGCATTTT. Encoded protein: CASSAGTGGLSNQPQHF.

The sample holds many counts of this clonotype. The V gene is TRBV5-1, the J gene TRBJ1-2, with 7 bases identical to TRBD1. The germline V gene has CDR1 SGHRS and CDR2 YFSETQ. J gave up 2 bases and V 4 bases, and 5 bases lay outside the gene matches. The CDR3 contains 14 residues. The CDR3 is CASSPWDRNYGYTF. The CDR3 DNA reads as TGCGCCAGCAGCCCATGGGACAGAAACTATGGCTACACCTTC.

This clonotype was detected many times. The chain uses TRBV5-6 and TRBJ1-1; D not resolved. The CDR3 is 14 amino acids. Trimming stripped 6 bases from V and 11 bases from J, with 23 bases between. CDR1 is SGHDT, CDR2 YYEEEE, per germline. The CDR3 bases are TGTGCCAGCACCAACCCCAGAGACGGGCCTGGGGCTTTCTTT. Translated: CASTNPRDGPGAFF.

This clonotype was seen many times. J is TRBJ1-6 and V is TRBV5-1; 10 positions match TRBD1. This CDR3 contains 19 residues. CDR1 is SGHRS, CDR2 YFSETQ, per germline. The V gene end was trimmed by 0 bases and the J gene end by 4 bases; junction bases not matched to a gene: 10. The CDR3 region is CASSLAVRTGGFYNSPLHF. The CDR3 bases are TGCGCCAGCAGCTTGGCCGTACGGACAGGGGGATTTTATAATTCACCCCTCCACTTT.